A selection of T cell receptor beta chains follows, all from one sample in a study of blood T cell repertoires in COVID-19. Sequencing was performed with immunoSEQ multiplex PCR; in TCRdb, only in-frame clones are kept and a portion is missing. The top ten clones hold 2.5% to 3.5% of a sample with 120,000 to 150,000 clones, over 75% of them seen once. Sample: peripheral blood. These receptors were collected from a man aged 50 or older with acute or convalescent COVID-19. CDR3s include the opening cysteine and the closing phenylalanine or tryptophan. The order of the fields is D gene, J gene, clone size, V gene, CDR3 protein, CDR3 DNA. The D gene is left open where the match is weak. Only some rows state a clone size, as once, few, many or a class for expanded clones.

>TRBD1|TRBJ1-1|.|TRBV5-1
CASSLDWTGGRNTEAFF
TGCGCCAGCAGCTTGGACTGGACAGGGGGCCGGAACACTGAAGCTTTCTTT
>TRBD1|TRBJ2-7|.|TRBV6-5
CASSYTTGIGIYEQYF
TGTGCCAGCAGTTATACGACAGGGATTGGAATCTACGAGCAGTACTTC
>TRBD2|TRBJ2-2|.|TRBV4-1
CASSHPGLAANTGELFF
TGCGCCAGCAGCCACCCGGGACTAGCGGCTAACACCGGGGAGCTGTTTTTT
>TRBD2|TRBJ2-2|.|TRBV9
CASSVGGGGTGELFF
TGTGCCAGCAGCGTAGGCGGGGGGGGCACCGGGGAGCTGTTTTTT
>TRBD1|TRBJ2-7|.|TRBV10-3
CAISDGTGDEQYF
TGTGCCATCAGTGACGGGACAGGGGACGAGCAGTACTTC
>.|TRBJ1-1|.|TRBV6-1
CASSEGGEVAFF
TGTGCCAGCAGTGAAGGGGGGGAAGTGGCTTTCTTT
>.|TRBJ2-5|.|TRBV28
CASSPRETQYF
TGTGCCAGCAGTCCCCGGGAGACCCAGTACTTC
>.|TRBJ1-6|.|TRBV28
CASRSGFNSPLHF
TGTGCCAGTCGTTCAGGGTTTAATTCACCCCTCCACTTT
>.|TRBJ1-3|.|TRBV6-5
CASSYSTNGDYTIYF
TGTGCCAGCAGTTACTCGACCAACGGGGACTACACCATATATTTT
>TRBD1|TRBJ1-6|.|TRBV5-4
CASSTGTGYNSPLHF
TGTGCCAGCAGCACCGGGACAGGGTATAATTCACCCCTCCACTTT
>.|TRBJ1-5|.|TRBV19
CASSISVDQPQHF
TGTGCCAGTAGTATTAGTGTGGATCAGCCCCAGCATTTT
>TRBD1|TRBJ2-1|.|TRBV27
CASSPRWDSHNEQFF
TGTGCCAGCAGTCCCAGATGGGACAGCCACAATGAGCAGTTCTTC
>.|TRBJ1-1|.|TRBV3-1/TRBV3-2
CASSYDRNTEAFF
TGTGCCAGCAGTTATGACAGGAACACTGAAGCTTTCTTT
>TRBD1|TRBJ1-5|.|TRBV7-3
CASSGTGGQPQHF
TGTGCCAGCAGCGGGACAGGGGGCCAGCCCCAGCATTTT
>.|TRBJ2-1|.|TRBV24-1
CATSAAEGLIYNEQFF
TGTGCCACCAGCGCCGCGGAGGGCCTTATCTACAATGAGCAGTTCTTC
>.|TRBJ1-3|few|TRBV13
CASSLGRRDSGNTIYF
TGTGCCAGCAGCTTAGGCCGCCGAGACTCTGGAAACACCATATATTTT
>.|TRBJ2-7|.|TRBV6-5
CASSPGSGVLEQYF
TGTGCCAGCAGTCCGGGTTCGGGGGTGCTCGAGCAGTACTTC
>.|TRBJ1-5|.|TRBV11-2
CASSLAGLINQPQHF
TGTGCCAGCAGCTTAGCGGGACTCATCAATCAGCCCCAGCATTTT